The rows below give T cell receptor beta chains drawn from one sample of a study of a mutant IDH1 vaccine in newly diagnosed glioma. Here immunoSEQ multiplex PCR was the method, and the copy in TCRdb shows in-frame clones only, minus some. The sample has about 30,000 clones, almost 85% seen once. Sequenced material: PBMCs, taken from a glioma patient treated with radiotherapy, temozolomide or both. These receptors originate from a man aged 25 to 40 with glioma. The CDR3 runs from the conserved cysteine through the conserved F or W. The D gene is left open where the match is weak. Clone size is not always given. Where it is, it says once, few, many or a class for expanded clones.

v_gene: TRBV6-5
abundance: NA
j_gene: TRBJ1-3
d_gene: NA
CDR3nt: TGTGCCAGCAGTTCGTCACGCGGAAACACCATATATTTT
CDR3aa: CASSSSRGNTIYF

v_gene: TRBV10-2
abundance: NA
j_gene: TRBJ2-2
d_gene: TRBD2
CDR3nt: TGCGCCAGCGCTCTAGCGGGGGCCGGTGCCGGGGAGCTGTTTTTT
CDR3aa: CASALAGAGAGELFF

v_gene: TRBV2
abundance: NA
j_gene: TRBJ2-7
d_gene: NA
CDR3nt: TGTGCCAGCACAGGGACCGGAGGGGAGCAGTACTTC
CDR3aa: CASTGTGGEQYF

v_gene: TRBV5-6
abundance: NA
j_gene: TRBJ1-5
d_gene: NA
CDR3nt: TGTGCCAGCAGCCCTCGAGACGGGGGCGGCCAGCCCCAGCATTTT
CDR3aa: CASSPRDGGGQPQHF

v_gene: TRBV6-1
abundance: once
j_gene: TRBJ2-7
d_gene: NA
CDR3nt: TGTGCCAGCAGTTGGTCCTCCCCCTACGAGCAGTACTTC
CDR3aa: CASSWSSPYEQYF

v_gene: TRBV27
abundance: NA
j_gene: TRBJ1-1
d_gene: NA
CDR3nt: TGTGCCAGCAGTTTCACAGGCCAGAACACTGAAGCTTTCTTT
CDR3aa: CASSFTGQNTEAFF

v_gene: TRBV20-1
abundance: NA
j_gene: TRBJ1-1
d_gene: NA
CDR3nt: TGCAGTGCTAGGGTTCTCAGTGAAGCTTTCTTT
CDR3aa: CSARVLSEAFF

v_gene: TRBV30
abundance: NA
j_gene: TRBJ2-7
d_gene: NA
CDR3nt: TGTGCCTGGAAAGAGGGCTCCTACGAGCAGTACTTC
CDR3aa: CAWKEGSYEQYF

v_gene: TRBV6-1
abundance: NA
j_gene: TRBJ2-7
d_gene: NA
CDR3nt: TGTGCCAGCAGTGAAGCGTCTCTTCACGAGCAGTACTTC
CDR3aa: CASSEASLHEQYF

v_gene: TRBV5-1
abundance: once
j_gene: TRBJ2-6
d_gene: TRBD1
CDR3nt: TGCGCCAGCAGCTTGTGGGGACAGGGGGCTTCTGGGGCCAACGTCCTGACTTTC
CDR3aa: CASSLWGQGASGANVLTF